This paragraph reports one T cell receptor beta chain. This clonotype has a count of ten or more. Its antigen is unknown. It has no much larger one-base neighbor in the sample; base qualities were not kept. A library prepared for alpha chains yielded this beta chain as an off-target read; its size is of little meaning. Libraries were constructed by 5' RACE. Sequencer: NextSeq 500. In the TCR library protocol, a unique molecular identifier was attached to each TCR cDNA molecule so that PCR and sequencing errors could be corrected. The study's own analysis went as follows. TCR identification, UMI-based error correction and CDR3 extraction were performed with Decombinator tools. TCRs above a frequency of 2 per 1,000, corresponding to the top 1% of the tumor frequency distribution, were defined as expanded. Rényi diversity was computed with the R vegan package after subsampling each repertoire 100 times to 5,000 TCRs. CDR3 similarity networks were built from amino acid triplet string-kernel similarity, connecting CDR3s with pairwise similarity above 0.82. In-frame beta chains were kept once TCRdb had trimmed the public reads at Q25 with fastp and called clones with MiXCR. CDR3 protein sequences are deduplicated, and each keeps its most common genes and DNA. The authors' filters were not applied to this entry. The sample table holds about 12,000 distinct CDR3 sequences, of which roughly 3.9% were seen once. The ten top clones hold more than 40% of the sample.

The time point label corresponds to: sample taken at primary tumor resection. Without any cell sorting, TCR sequencing was performed on whole RNA extracted either from tumor and nontumor lung tissue or from cryopreserved PBMC samples. Donors were over 60 patients with early-stage, untreated non-small cell lung cancer from the lung TRACERx cohort. Only patients with enough RNA available from two or more tumor regions were chosen for TCR sequencing. The germline V gene (reference sequence) gives CDR1 as SEHNR and CDR2 as FQNEAQ. V loses 0 bases, J loses 10 bases, and the germline ends lie 7 bases apart. Including cysteine and phenylalanine, the CDR3 has 12 amino acids. The only DNA kept is the CDR3, 36 bases in frame from the first base. This specimen belongs to a study of spatial heterogeneity in lung cancer (dated by TCRdb to between 2018 and 2021). As for the study more broadly: Beta-chain transcripts were consistently detected in greater numbers than alpha-chain transcripts, which likely reflects a higher abundance of beta-chain transcripts. In non-small cell lung cancer, the study made a quantitative comparison of TCR alpha and beta repertoires among multiple tumor regions, matched nontumor lung and blood. In the raw uncorrected reads, each unique combination of TCR and UMI appeared more than ten times on average. Nonsynonymous mutation counts, determined by whole-exome sequencing of tumor tissue, were related to features of the TCR repertoire. At surgery, 200 or so tumor regions, 61 to 65 matched nontumor lung samples and 56 PBMC samples were TCR-sequenced for both alpha and beta chains. Results and caveats for the whole study, not just this receptor: Ubiquitous expanded tumor TCRs were found in blood more often at tumor resection than at routine follow-up. Additional single-cell paired TCR alpha and beta sequencing was considered necessary to confirm, at a functional level, the hypothesis that regional TCRs recognize regional mutations.

The rearranged chain carries TRBV7-9 and TRBJ1-5; the D segment cannot be called with confidence. This sequence originates from a male donor with early-stage non-small cell lung cancer. The specimen was PBMCs, collected at surgery. The DNA reads as follows: TGTGCCAGCAGCTTAGCGTCGACCCCCCAGCATTTT. Its translation is CASSLASTPQHF.